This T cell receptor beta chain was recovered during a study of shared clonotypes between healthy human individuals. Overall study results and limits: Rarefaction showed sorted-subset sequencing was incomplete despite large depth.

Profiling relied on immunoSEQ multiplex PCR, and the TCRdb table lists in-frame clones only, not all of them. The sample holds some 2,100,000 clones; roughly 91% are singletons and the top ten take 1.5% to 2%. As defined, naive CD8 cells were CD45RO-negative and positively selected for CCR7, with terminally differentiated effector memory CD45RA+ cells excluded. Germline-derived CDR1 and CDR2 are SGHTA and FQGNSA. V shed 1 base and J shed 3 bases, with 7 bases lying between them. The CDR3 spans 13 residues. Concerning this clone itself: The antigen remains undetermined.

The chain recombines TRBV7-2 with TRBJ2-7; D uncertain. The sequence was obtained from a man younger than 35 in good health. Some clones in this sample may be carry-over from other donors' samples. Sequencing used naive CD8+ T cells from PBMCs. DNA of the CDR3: TGTGCCAGCAGCTTAGTCACGAACTACGAGCAGTACTTC. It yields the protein CASSLVTNYEQYF.